A selection of T cell receptor beta chains follows, all from one sample in a study of blood T cell repertoires in COVID-19. Only in-frame clones appear in the TCRdb table, and some are missing; sequencing was by immunoSEQ multiplex PCR. Of 130,000 to 150,000 clones in the sample, over 70% were seen once. Sequencing was done on a sample of peripheral blood. All receptors derive from a man aged 65 to 85 who had recovered from COVID-19. Each CDR3 is given with its conserved first and last residue. The D gene is left open where the match is weak. Only part of the rows carry a size: once, few, many, or a class if the clone is expanded.

TRBJ2-7 | NA | TRBV6-2/TRBV6-3 | NA | CASSSDGGSYEQYF | TGTGCCAGCAGTTCCGACGGAGGCTCCTACGAGCAGTACTTC
TRBJ1-4 | TRBD1 | TRBV7-2 | NA | CASSYRDSRRRLFF | TGTGCCAGCAGCTACCGGGACAGCCGGCGAAGGCTGTTTTTT
TRBJ2-1 | TRBD2 | TRBV2 | NA | CASSERLAGNEQFF | TGTGCCAGCAGTGAACGCCTAGCGGGAAATGAGCAGTTCTTC
TRBJ1-4 | NA | TRBV7-2 | NA | CASREGRPNEKLFF | TGTGCCAGCAGGGAGGGTAGGCCTAATGAAAAACTGTTTTTT
TRBJ2-2 | TRBD2 | TRBV5-4 | NA | CASSLAGLAGTGELFF | TGTGCCAGCAGCTTGGCCGGGCTAGCGGGCACCGGGGAGCTGTTTTTT
TRBJ2-1 | TRBD2 | TRBV4-1 | once | CASSGGEGGLAGYNEQFF | TGCGCCAGCAGCGGGGGTGAGGGTGGACTAGCGGGTTACAATGAGCAGTTCTTC
TRBJ2-1 | TRBD2 | TRBV5-1 | NA | CASSLVSASSGRSSYNEQFF | TGCGCCAGCAGCTTGGTTAGCGCGTCTAGCGGGAGGAGCTCCTACAATGAGCAGTTCTTC
TRBJ1-5 | NA | TRBV6-5 | NA | CASSQDNQPQHF | TGTGCCAGCAGTCAGGACAATCAGCCCCAGCATTTT
TRBJ1-3 | NA | TRBV7-9 | NA | CASSPRGGSSGNTIYF | TGTGCCAGCAGCCCAAGGGGGGGCTCCTCTGGAAACACCATATATTTT
TRBJ2-7 | NA | TRBV10-3 | NA | CAIRDIGDEQYF | TGTGCCATCAGGGACATAGGCGACGAGCAGTACTTC
TRBJ1-4 | NA | TRBV3-1/TRBV3-2 | NA | CASSQGGQANEKLFF | TGTGCCAGCAGCCAAGGGGGGCAGGCTAATGAAAAACTGTTTTTT
TRBJ1-4 | TRBD1 | TRBV3-1/TRBV3-2 | NA | CASSVGQGSEKLFF | TGTGCCAGCAGCGTAGGACAGGGCTCGGAAAAACTGTTTTTT
TRBJ1-4 | NA | TRBV30 | NA | CAWGELVEKLFF | TGTGCCTGGGGTGAGCTGGTAGAAAAACTGTTTTTT
TRBJ2-7 | NA | TRBV27 | NA | CASSLWAGSYEQYF | TGTGCCAGCAGTTTATGGGCAGGCTCCTACGAGCAGTACTTC
TRBJ1-2 | TRBD1 | TRBV12-3/TRBV12-4 | NA | CASSWTGIRGYTF | TGTGCCAGCAGTTGGACAGGGATCCGTGGCTACACCTTC
TRBJ2-1 | NA | TRBV5-1 | few | CASSPTGSDEQFF | TGCGCCAGCAGCCCCACCGGGTCCGATGAGCAGTTCTTC
TRBJ2-7 | NA | TRBV3-1/TRBV3-2 | NA | CASSQAPAYEQYF | TGTGCCAGCAGCCAAGCCCCGGCCTACGAGCAGTACTTC
TRBJ2-7 | TRBD2 | TRBV3-1/TRBV3-2 | NA | CASSRGPSGSPYEQYF | TGTGCCAGCAGCCGCGGACCTAGCGGGAGTCCATACGAGCAGTACTTC
TRBJ2-2 | NA | TRBV29-1 | few | CSVAGDTGELFF | TGCAGCGTAGCAGGGGACACCGGGGAGCTGTTTTTT
TRBJ2-3 | TRBD2 | TRBV9 | few | CASSVAGGADTQYF | TGTGCCAGCAGCGTAGCGGGGGGGGCAGATACGCAGTATTTT
TRBJ2-7 | TRBD1 | TRBV27 | NA | CASSFGQGFLEYF | TGTGCCAGCAGTTTCGGACAGGGTTTTTTGGAGTACTTC
TRBJ2-5 | NA | TRBV18 | NA | CASSPRLWGPHFFTTQETQYF | TGTGCCAGCTCACCCCGATTGTGGGGGCCCCATTTCTTCACCACCCAAGAGACCCAGTACTTC
TRBJ1-2 | TRBD1 | TRBV28 | NA | CASSFGQGGYGYTF | TGTGCCAGCAGTTTTGGACAGGGCGGCTATGGCTACACCTTC
TRBJ2-2 | NA | TRBV6-1 | NA | CASSEVLTGELFF | TGTGCCAGCAGTGAAGTATTGACCGGGGAGCTGTTTTTT
TRBJ2-1 | TRBD1 | TRBV7-6 | NA | CASSPLDRIGEQFF | TGTGCCAGCAGCCCACTGGACAGGATCGGTGAGCAGTTCTTC
TRBJ2-7 | TRBD1 | TRBV7-2 | many | CASSPQGSGGYEQYF | TGTGCCAGCAGCCCACAGGGGTCGGGCGGCTACGAGCAGTACTTC
TRBJ2-3 | NA | TRBV11-2 | once | CASTFPRTDTQYF | TGTGCCAGCACCTTCCCTCGCACAGATACGCAGTATTTT
TRBJ2-7 | NA | TRBV19 | NA | CASSISAGFYEQYF | TGTGCCAGTAGTATAAGTGCGGGCTTTTACGAGCAGTACTTC
TRBJ1-4 | NA | TRBV3-1/TRBV3-2 | NA | CASSQVTGRSEKLFF | TGTGCCAGCAGCCAAGTGACAGGACGTTCGGAAAAACTGTTTTTT
TRBJ2-2 | NA | TRBV9 | NA | CASSVDRTGRARTGELFF | TGTGCCAGCAGCGTAGATCGAACAGGGCGCGCAAGGACCGGGGAGCTGTTTTTT
TRBJ2-7 | NA | TRBV20-1 | NA | CSARQGIEQYF | TGCAGTGCTAGACAGGGGATCGAGCAGTACTTC
TRBJ1-5 | TRBD1 | TRBV10-3 | NA | CAISEDRDNQPQHF | TGTGCCATCAGTGAGGACAGGGACAATCAGCCCCAGCATTTT
TRBJ2-1 | TRBD2 | TRBV29-1 | NA | CSVPPPAGGPYEQFF | TGCAGCGTCCCCCCGCCAGCGGGAGGGCCCTATGAGCAGTTCTTC
TRBJ2-1 | TRBD2 | TRBV6-1 | NA | CASSGLGVAGGNEQFF | TGTGCCAGCAGTGGGCTGGGGGTAGCGGGAGGAAATGAGCAGTTCTTC
TRBJ1-2 | NA | TRBV7-9 | NA | CASSGPDGRGGGYTF | TGTGCCAGCAGCGGTCCGGACGGCCGCGGGGGTGGCTACACCTTC
TRBJ2-5 | TRBD2 | TRBV11-3 | once | CASSLKEGGLQETQYF | TGTGCCAGCAGCTTAAAAGAGGGAGGGTTACAAGAGACCCAGTACTTC
TRBJ2-7 | NA | TRBV21-1 | once | CASSKARSDRNAYEQYF | TGTGCCAGCAGCAAAGCCCGATCGGACAGAAATGCCTACGAGCAGTACTTC
TRBJ2-1 | NA | TRBV18 | NA | CASSPPGLGWDEQFF | TGTGCCAGCTCACCACCGGGACTGGGGTGGGATGAGCAGTTCTTC
TRBJ1-1 | NA | TRBV18 | NA | CASSIAGTEAFF | TGTGCCAGCTCAATCGCGGGCACTGAAGCTTTCTTT
TRBJ2-2 | NA | TRBV6-2/TRBV6-3 | NA | CASTPLEASYTGELFF | TGTGCCAGCACCCCCCTTGAGGCTAGCTACACCGGGGAGCTGTTTTTT